This T cell receptor (beta chain) was profiled in a study of glioma-infiltrating T cells after dendritic cell vaccination. Overall study context: Patients received autologous tumor lysate-pulsed dendritic cell vaccination between the early 2000s and the early 2010s. Dendritic cell vaccine was injected intradermally three times, biweekly. Study-wide points: Estimated pretreatment TIL content predicted outcome after dendritic cell vaccination.

Fresh-frozen tumor tissue and more than two years of survival data were available for all. This clone came up a few times. Antigen unknown. Assay: immunoSEQ multiplex PCR; the TCRdb copy retains only in-frame clones and omits some. The data show about 21,000 clones, about four fifths seen once. This clonotype was sampled from a human donor with glioblastoma. The specimen comprised blood, sampled before dendritic cell vaccination.

CDR3 protein: CASSSRPRNTQYF. CDR3 sequence (DNA): TGTGCCAGCAGCTCCCGTCCGCGAAATACGCAGTATTTT. V and J are TRBV5-8 and TRBJ2-3; D unresolved. The CDR3 spans 13 residues. Between the trimmed V and J ends, which lost 3 bases and 7 bases, there was a span of 12 bases. The V gene's germline CDR1 is SGHTS and CDR2 YDEGEE.